The rows below give T cell receptor beta chains drawn from one sample of a study of response to subunit inactivated influenza vaccine. Via MiXCR, TCRdb re-called the RT-PCR reads, giving one row per CDR3 protein. The repertoire has roughly 500,000 distinct CDR3 sequences, roughly 25% of them found once; the top ten carry 2.5% to 3.5%. Another study also made use of these data, one on T cells expressing NK-cell markers.

Material: CD4+ T cells sorted from PBMCs, obtained about 11 days after vaccination. The receptors were sampled from a man over 45 who received an inactivated influenza vaccine. The CDR3 runs from the conserved cysteine through the conserved F or W. The D gene is left open where the match is weak. Only some rows state a clone size, as once, few, many or a class for expanded clones.

D	J	size	V	CDR3	DNA
TRBD2	TRBJ2-1	few	TRBV18	CASSLGLAGSHNEQFF	TGTGCCAGCTCACTCGGACTAGCGGGGAGCCACAATGAGCAGTTCTTC
-	TRBJ2-7	-	TRBV10-1	CAPREQYF	TGCGCCCCCCGAGAGCAGTACTTC
TRBD2	TRBJ2-7	few	TRBV6-2/TRBV6-3	CASSWSGMSSYEQYF	TGTGCCAGCAGTTGGAGCGGGATGAGCTCCTACGAGCAGTACTTC
-	TRBJ2-6	few	TRBV6-2/TRBV6-3	CASSPPGDSGANVLTF	TGTGCCAGCAGCCCCCCAGGGGACTCTGGGGCCAACGTCCTGACTTTC
TRBD1	TRBJ2-7	-	TRBV4-3	CASSQAVGQGTFYEQYF	TGCGCCAGCAGCCAAGCTGTAGGACAGGGAACTTTTTACGAGCAGTACTTC
TRBD2	TRBJ2-2	many	TRBV18	CASSPGLADTGELFF	TGTGCCAGCTCACCGGGACTAGCAGACACCGGGGAGCTGTTTTTT
-	TRBJ2-7	-	TRBV11-2	CASRREAPYEQYF	TGTGCCAGCAGGCGAGAGGCCCCCTACGAGCAGTACTTC
-	TRBJ2-5	-	TRBV3-1	CASSQDWGQQETQYF	TGTGCCAGCAGCCAAGATTGGGGGCAACAAGAGACCCAGTACTTC
-	TRBJ2-1	few	TRBV5-6	CASSLTPAASSYNEQFF	TGTGCCAGCAGCCTGACCCCGGCGGCCAGCTCCTACAATGAGCAGTTCTTC
TRBD1	TRBJ2-6	-	TRBV28	CASRGTAGANVLTF	TGTGCCAGCAGAGGGACAGCTGGGGCCAACGTCCTGACTTTC
-	TRBJ2-2	many	TRBV7-9	CASMADTGELFF	TGTGCCAGCATGGCGGACACCGGGGAGCTGTTTTTT
-	TRBJ2-1	-	TRBV6-2/TRBV6-3	CASSYGGWSSYNEQFF	TGTGCCAGCAGTTACGGCGGCTGGAGCTCCTACAATGAGCAGTTCTTC
-	TRBJ2-7	once	TRBV5-1	CASSRRGAPDEQYF	TGCGCCAGCAGCCGGAGGGGGGCCCCGGACGAGCAGTACTTC
TRBD2	TRBJ2-1	medium-sized	TRBV7-2	CASSPGLAGEATRNEQFF	TGTGCCAGCAGCCCCGGACTAGCGGGAGAGGCTACTAGGAATGAGCAGTTCTTC
TRBD1	TRBJ2-3	-	TRBV12-3/TRBV12-4	CASTDGTGSYTQYF	TGTGCCAGCACCGACGGGACAGGGAGTTATACGCAGTATTTT
-	TRBJ1-3	-	TRBV12-3/TRBV12-4	CASSLYTEGTIYF	TGTGCCAGCAGTTTATACACCGAGGGGACCATATATTTT
-	TRBJ1-1	-	TRBV20-1	CSAAAGSEAFF	TGCAGTGCCGCCGCCGGTTCTGAAGCTTTCTTT
-	TRBJ2-1	-	TRBV6-4	CASSDSWGGVNEQFF	TGTGCCAGCAGTGACTCGTGGGGGGGCGTGAATGAGCAGTTCTTC
-	TRBJ1-5	-	TRBV21-1	CASSGSRDNQPQHF	TGTGCCAGCTCAGGGTCCCGAGACAATCAGCCCCAGCATTTT
-	TRBJ2-7	few	TRBV6-5	CASSSWGYEQYF	TGTGCCAGCAGTTCGTGGGGGTACGAGCAGTACTTC
-	TRBJ1-1	-	TRBV20-1	CSARDRRGDTEAFF	TGCAGTGCTAGAGATAGGCGGGGGGACACTGAAGCTTTCTTT
-	TRBJ2-7	few	TRBV6-5	CASSSPGSEQYF	TGTGCCAGCAGTTCCCCAGGTTCCGAGCAGTACTTC
-	TRBJ2-7	few	TRBV5-1	CASSSFGQGGYEQYF	TGCGCCAGCAGCTCTTTCGGCCAGGGGGGGTACGAGCAGTACTTC
-	TRBJ2-1	many	TRBV12-3/TRBV12-4	CASSSGNEQFF	TGTGCCAGCAGTTCTGGTAATGAGCAGTTCTTC
-	TRBJ2-1	few	TRBV29-1	CSVGWLAYDNEQFF	TGCAGCGTTGGTTGGCTAGCGTATGACAATGAGCAGTTCTTC
-	TRBJ1-6	once	TRBV20-1	CSAPPGQGPDSPLHF	TGCAGTGCTCCCCCGGGACAAGGGCCAGATTCACCCCTCCACTTT
-	TRBJ2-7	many	TRBV12-3/TRBV12-4	CASSLSGAYEQYF	TGTGCCAGCAGCTTATCAGGGGCCTACGAGCAGTACTTC
TRBD1	TRBJ2-5	-	TRBV24-1	CATSDLTDREGETQYF	TGTGCCACCAGTGATTTAACCGACAGGGAAGGAGAGACCCAGTACTTC
-	TRBJ1-5	few	TRBV27	CASMEQYSNQPQHF	TGTGCCAGCATGGAGCAGTATAGCAATCAGCCCCAGCATTTT
TRBD1	TRBJ1-5	-	TRBV12-3/TRBV12-4	CASSFGGSTGGDQPQHF	TGTGCCAGCAGTTTTGGGGGGTCGACAGGGGGCGATCAGCCCCAGCATTTT
TRBD2	TRBJ2-1	few	TRBV24-1	CATSDARLAGYNEQFF	TGTGCCACCAGTGATGCTCGACTAGCGGGATACAATGAGCAGTTCTTC
TRBD2	TRBJ2-1	-	TRBV6-2/TRBV6-3	CASTRPSGGAVPYNQQFF	TGTGCCAGCACAAGGCCTAGCGGGGGGGCCGTCCCCTACAATCAGCAGTTCTTC
-	TRBJ1-2	few	TRBV6-4	CASSPSGDNYGYTF	TGTGCCAGCAGCCCCAGCGGGGACAACTATGGCTACACCTTC
-	TRBJ2-1	-	TRBV21-1	CASSKKKPRTSEQFF	TGTGCCAGCAGCAAAAAAAAACCCCGGACTAGTGAGCAGTTCTTC
-	TRBJ1-3	few	TRBV2	CASRRTLGSGNTIYF	TGTGCCAGCAGACGTACTTTGGGCTCTGGAAACACCATATATTTT
-	TRBJ1-3	-	TRBV20-1	CSGLGSGNTIYF	TGCAGCGGGTTGGGGTCTGGAAACACCATATATTTT
-	TRBJ2-3	few	TRBV7-2	CASSQQDTQYF	TGTGCCAGCAGCCAGCAAGATACGCAGTATTTT
TRBD1	TRBJ1-5	-	TRBV20-1	CSAGGQGVNQPQHF	TGCAGTGCTGGGGGACAGGGGGTCAATCAGCCCCAGCATTTT
TRBD2	TRBJ2-3	-	TRBV4-2	CASSRDSSGGRGTQYF	TGTGCCAGCAGCCGGGATTCTAGCGGGGGTCGCGGTACGCAGTATTTT
TRBD2	TRBJ2-5	few	TRBV6-1	CASRLAGVGETQYF	TGTGCCAGCCGCTTAGCGGGGGTAGGAGAGACCCAGTACTTC
-	TRBJ2-7	-	TRBV5-6	CASSISKEQYF	TGTGCCAGCAGTATCTCTAAAGAGCAGTACTTC
TRBD1	TRBJ1-1	-	TRBV15	CATSRGQLGTEAFF	TGTGCCACCAGCAGGGGACAGTTAGGCACTGAAGCTTTCTTT
-	TRBJ2-7	-	TRBV9	CASSVGASWVPEQYF	TGTGCCAGCAGCGTAGGGGCTAGCTGGGTTCCCGAGCAGTACTTC
TRBD1	TRBJ2-2	many	TRBV24-1	CATSDFVGTGFTGELFF	TGTGCCACCAGTGATTTTGTGGGGACAGGGTTCACCGGGGAGCTGTTTTTT
-	TRBJ2-7	few	TRBV12-3/TRBV12-4	CASSAGWEQYF	TGTGCCAGCAGCGCAGGGTGGGAGCAGTACTTC
-	TRBJ1-1	few	TRBV3-1	CASRRSGQNTEAFF	TGTGCCAGCAGACGTTCAGGGCAGAACACTGAAGCTTTCTTT
TRBD1	TRBJ1-1	few	TRBV5-1	CASSQGQENTEAFF	TGCGCCAGCAGCCAGGGACAGGAAAACACTGAAGCTTTCTTT
-	TRBJ2-7	-	TRBV7-2	CASSFLFSGTSYEQYF	TGTGCCAGCAGCTTTTTGTTTTCAGGGACCTCCTACGAGCAGTACTTC
-	TRBJ1-2	-	TRBV12-3/TRBV12-4	CASVPGTTNYGYTF	TGTGCCAGTGTTCCCGGGACGACGAACTATGGCTACACCTTC